This is a list of T cell receptor beta chains from one sample in a study of neurological immune-mediated disorders. TCRdb ran MiXCR on the 5' RACE reads and lists one entry per CDR3 protein. Here the sample spans approximately 100,000 distinct CDR3 sequences, under 4.5% being singletons. Sequenced: PBMCs. The origin of the receptors is a woman aged 50 to 60 with multiple sclerosis. Each CDR3 is given with its conserved first and last residue. Each record gives: D gene, J gene, CDR3 length, V gene, clone size, CDR3 DNA, CDR3 protein. The D gene is left open where the match is weak. Only part of the rows carry a size: once, few, many, or a class if the clone is expanded.

D: NA; J: TRBJ2-3; length: 15; V: TRBV7-9; size: many; DNA: TGTGCCAGCAGCCCCGGGCAAAACCCCACAGATACGCAGTATTTT; CDR3: CASSPGQNPTDTQYF
D: TRBD1; J: TRBJ1-2; length: 16; V: TRBV24-1; size: many; DNA: TGTGCCACCAGTGATTCCGCCGGGACAGGGGACTATGGCTACACCTTC; CDR3: CATSDSAGTGDYGYTF
D: TRBD1; J: TRBJ2-1; length: 16; V: TRBV15; size: many; DNA: TGTGCCACCAGCAGAGAGAAGGGGGCGATGTTTTGGGAGCAGTTCTTC; CDR3: CATSREKGAMFWEQFF
D: NA; J: TRBJ1-2; length: 13; V: TRBV4-1; size: many; DNA: TGCGCCAGCAGGAAACCCGGGGCCTATGGCTACACCTTC; CDR3: CASRKPGAYGYTF
D: NA; J: TRBJ2-3; length: 12; V: TRBV10-3; size: many; DNA: TGTGCCATCAGTGAAGTGACAGATACGCAGTATTTT; CDR3: CAISEVTDTQYF
D: NA; J: TRBJ1-1; length: 15; V: TRBV7-8; size: many; DNA: TGTGCCAGCAGCTTAGTCCCAGGGGTGAGGACTGAAGCTTTCTTT; CDR3: CASSLVPGVRTEAFF
D: TRBD1; J: TRBJ1-4; length: 16; V: TRBV5-1; size: many; DNA: TGCGCCAGCAGCGCCGACTCCGGGACAGCCAATGAAAAACTGTTTTTT; CDR3: CASSADSGTANEKLFF
D: TRBD1; J: TRBJ2-3; length: 15; V: TRBV5-1; size: many; DNA: TGCGCCAGCAGCTTCAGGGGGCATGGGGCAGATACGCAGTATTTT; CDR3: CASSFRGHGADTQYF
D: NA; J: TRBJ2-1; length: 15; V: TRBV5-1; size: many; DNA: TGCGCCAGCAGCTTGTCAAGCGCGGCCTACAATGAGCAGTTCTTC; CDR3: CASSLSSAAYNEQFF
D: NA; J: TRBJ2-7; length: 11; V: TRBV7-9; size: many; DNA: TGTGCCAGCAGCCATTCGACGGAGCAGTACTTC; CDR3: CASSHSTEQYF
D: NA; J: TRBJ2-2; length: 12; V: TRBV3-1; size: many; DNA: TGTGCCAGCAGCCGTTATCCCGGGGAGCTGTTTTTT; CDR3: CASSRYPGELFF
D: NA; J: TRBJ2-5; length: 13; V: TRBV20-1; size: many; DNA: TGCAGTGCCCCAGCGCCGGGGTTGGAGACCCAGTACTTC; CDR3: CSAPAPGLETQYF
D: NA; J: TRBJ2-2; length: 14; V: TRBV27; size: many; DNA: TGTGCCAGCAGTTTGCAGGCGAACACCGGGGAGCTGTTTTTT; CDR3: CASSLQANTGELFF
D: NA; J: TRBJ1-2; length: 13; V: TRBV7-9; size: many; DNA: TGTGCCAGCAGCTCCTACGGGGTGGATGGCTACACCTTC; CDR3: CASSSYGVDGYTF
D: TRBD1; J: TRBJ1-6; length: 15; V: TRBV6-2/TRBV6-3; size: many; DNA: TGTGCCAGCAGGGACGACAGGGGGACAGTTTCACCCCTCCACTTT; CDR3: CASRDDRGTVSPLHF
D: NA; J: TRBJ1-2; length: 14; V: TRBV7-2; size: many; DNA: TGTGCCAGCAGCTCCTCTTGGGGGGCGCTGGGCTACACCTTC; CDR3: CASSSSWGALGYTF
D: NA; J: TRBJ2-6; length: 13; V: TRBV5-4; size: many; DNA: TGTGCCAGCAGCCTACAGGGGGCCAACGTCCTGACTTTC; CDR3: CASSLQGANVLTF
D: NA; J: TRBJ1-2; length: 11; V: TRBV29-1; size: many; DNA: TGCAGCGTCGACAGTAACTATGGCTACACCTTC; CDR3: CSVDSNYGYTF
D: NA; J: TRBJ2-7; length: 14; V: TRBV9; size: many; DNA: TGTGCCAGCAGCGTAGCGCGGAAGACCTACGAGCAGTACTTC; CDR3: CASSVARKTYEQYF
D: TRBD2; J: TRBJ2-1; length: 13; V: TRBV20-1; size: many; DNA: TGCAGTGCTAGACTAGCGGGGGGGAATGAGCAGTTCTTC; CDR3: CSARLAGGNEQFF
D: TRBD2; J: TRBJ2-5; length: 15; V: TRBV4-2; size: many; DNA: TGTGCCAGCAGCCAAGATCGGGGGGGCCAAGAGACCCAGTACTTC; CDR3: CASSQDRGGQETQYF
D: NA; J: TRBJ1-1; length: 15; V: TRBV4-3; size: many; DNA: TGCGCCAGCAGCCAAGGGGCAGTCTTGAACACTGAAGCTTTCTTT; CDR3: CASSQGAVLNTEAFF
D: NA; J: TRBJ2-1; length: 15; V: TRBV7-2; size: many; DNA: TGTGCCAGCAGCCGCAAGGGACCAAGTAAAAATGAGCAGTTCTTC; CDR3: CASSRKGPSKNEQFF
D: NA; J: TRBJ1-2; length: 14; V: TRBV20-1; size: many; DNA: TGCAGTGCCAAAGGGAAAGACACCAGCTATGGCTACACCTTC; CDR3: CSAKGKDTSYGYTF
D: NA; J: TRBJ1-5; length: 14; V: TRBV25-1; size: many; DNA: TGTGCCAGCAGTGAATTGGGTGGCAATCAGCCCCAGCATTTT; CDR3: CASSELGGNQPQHF
D: TRBD1; J: TRBJ2-7; length: 15; V: TRBV5-6; size: many; DNA: TGTGCCAGCAGCTTGGTCGCAGGGGGCCCGGGGGAGCAGTACTTC; CDR3: CASSLVAGGPGEQYF
D: NA; J: TRBJ2-7; length: 14; V: TRBV20-1; size: many; DNA: TGCAGTGCTAGGGGCGGGGGCCAACCCTACGAGCAGTACTTC; CDR3: CSARGGGQPYEQYF
D: TRBD1; J: TRBJ1-5; length: 17; V: TRBV12-3/TRBV12-4; size: NA; DNA: TGTGCCAGCAGTTTTCGGGCCGGGACAGGGGGCTATCAGCCCCAGCATTTT; CDR3: CASSFRAGTGGYQPQHF
D: NA; J: TRBJ2-1; length: 11; V: TRBV7-2; size: many; DNA: TGTGCCAGCAGCCTTCAGGGGTTCCAGTTCTTC; CDR3: CASSLQGFQFF
D: NA; J: TRBJ1-6; length: 14; V: TRBV5-1; size: many; DNA: TGCGCCAGCAGCTTGCGACAAAGGGATTCACCCCTCCACTTT; CDR3: CASSLRQRDSPLHF
D: TRBD2; J: TRBJ2-2; length: 15; V: TRBV12-3/TRBV12-4; size: many; DNA: TGTGCCAGCAGAGAGCTAGCGGTGAACACCGGGGAGCTGTTTTTT; CDR3: CASRELAVNTGELFF
D: TRBD1; J: TRBJ1-6; length: 15; V: TRBV5-1; size: many; DNA: TGCGCCAGCAGCTCCCGGACAGGACCAAATTCACCCCTCCACTTT; CDR3: CASSSRTGPNSPLHF
D: NA; J: TRBJ1-2; length: 16; V: TRBV6-5; size: many; DNA: TGTGCCAGCCGTCCGGGATCGGGGCGGTGGGACTATGGCTACACCTTC; CDR3: CASRPGSGRWDYGYTF
D: NA; J: TRBJ1-5; length: 13; V: TRBV27; size: many; DNA: TGTGCCAGCAGTTTATCGGCCGATCAGCCCCAGCATTTT; CDR3: CASSLSADQPQHF
D: TRBD1; J: TRBJ1-1; length: 14; V: TRBV20-1; size: many; DNA: TGCAGTGCTAAGGAGACAGGGGGTGGGACTGAAGCTTTCTTT; CDR3: CSAKETGGGTEAFF
D: TRBD2; J: TRBJ2-2; length: 15; V: TRBV5-1; size: many; DNA: TGCGCCAGCAGCCTAGGACTAGCGGGGGTCGGGGAGCTGTTTTTT; CDR3: CASSLGLAGVGELFF
D: NA; J: TRBJ2-3; length: 15; V: TRBV5-6; size: once; DNA: TGTGCCAGCAGCTGGGAAGGGATTTCCTTAGATACGCAGTATTTT; CDR3: CASSWEGISLDTQYF
D: NA; J: TRBJ2-3; length: 13; V: TRBV20-1; size: many; DNA: TGCAGTGCTGGGGGGACTGCCACAGATACGCAGTATTTT; CDR3: CSAGGTATDTQYF
D: TRBD1; J: TRBJ1-1; length: 16; V: TRBV5-1; size: many; DNA: TGCGCCAGCAGGGTGACAGGGGGAGGATTTTTGGAACAAGCTTTCTTT; CDR3: CASRVTGGGFLEQAFF
D: NA; J: TRBJ1-2; length: 14; V: TRBV3-2; size: many; DNA: TGTGCCAGCAGCCAGTTTGGGTCAGGGTTCGGCTACACCTTC; CDR3: CASSQFGSGFGYTF
D: NA; J: TRBJ2-3; length: 16; V: TRBV3-1; size: many; DNA: TGTGCCAGCAGCTTGGGTCTCTTACTTAGCACAGATACGCAGTATTTT; CDR3: CASSLGLLLSTDTQYF
D: NA; J: TRBJ1-2; length: 15; V: TRBV6-5; size: many; DNA: TGTGCCAGCAGCCCGGGACGTCTTTTGGACTATGGCTACACCTTC; CDR3: CASSPGRLLDYGYTF
D: NA; J: TRBJ1-1; length: 15; V: TRBV5-1; size: many; DNA: TGCGCCAGCAGCTTGTGGGTGGGGGACGGCACTGAAGCTTTCTTT; CDR3: CASSLWVGDGTEAFF
D: TRBD2; J: TRBJ2-3; length: 15; V: TRBV5-1; size: many; DNA: TGCGCCAGCCGCGGACTAGCGGCTAGCACAGATACGCAGTATTTT; CDR3: CASRGLAASTDTQYF
D: NA; J: TRBJ2-5; length: 14; V: TRBV5-1; size: many; DNA: TGCGCCAGCAGCTTTAAGGGGCAGGAAGAGACCCAGTACTTC; CDR3: CASSFKGQEETQYF
D: TRBD2; J: TRBJ2-5; length: 13; V: TRBV24-1; size: NA; DNA: TGTGCCACCGGCGGCGGGGGGCAAGAGACCCAGTACTTC; CDR3: CATGGGGQETQYF
D: NA; J: TRBJ2-7; length: 14; V: TRBV20-1; size: many; DNA: TGCAGTGCTACAGGGGCTGGCACCTCCTACGAGCAGTACTTC; CDR3: CSATGAGTSYEQYF
D: TRBD2; J: TRBJ2-1; length: 15; V: TRBV4-1; size: many; DNA: TGCGCCAGCAGCCAGGGACTAGCGGGGGCCAATGAGCAGTTCTTC; CDR3: CASSQGLAGANEQFF
D: NA; J: TRBJ1-1; length: 12; V: TRBV7-2; size: many; DNA: TGTGCCAGCAGCTTCCCTAACACTGAAGCTTTCTTT; CDR3: CASSFPNTEAFF
D: NA; J: TRBJ2-5; length: 11; V: TRBV12-3/TRBV12-4; size: many; DNA: TGTGCCAGCAGTTTTCAGACTGACCAGTACTTC; CDR3: CASSFQTDQYF
D: NA; J: TRBJ2-7; length: 16; V: TRBV27; size: many; DNA: TGTGCCAGCAGAACCCATCAGGGGTTAGACTCCTACGAGCAGTACTTC; CDR3: CASRTHQGLDSYEQYF